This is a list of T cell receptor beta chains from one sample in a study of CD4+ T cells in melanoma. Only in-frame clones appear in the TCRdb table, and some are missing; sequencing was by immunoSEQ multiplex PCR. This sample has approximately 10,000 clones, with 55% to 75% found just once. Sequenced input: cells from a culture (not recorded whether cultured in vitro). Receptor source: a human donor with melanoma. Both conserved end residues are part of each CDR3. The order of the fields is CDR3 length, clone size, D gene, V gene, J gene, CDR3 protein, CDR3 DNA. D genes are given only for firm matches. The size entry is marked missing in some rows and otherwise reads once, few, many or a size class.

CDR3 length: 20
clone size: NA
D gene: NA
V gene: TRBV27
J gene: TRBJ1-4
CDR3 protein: CASSSLQGRSVLRANEKLFF
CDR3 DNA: TGTGCCAGCAGTTCCCTACAGGGTCGGTCCGTCCTTAGGGCTAATGAAAAACTGTTTTTT

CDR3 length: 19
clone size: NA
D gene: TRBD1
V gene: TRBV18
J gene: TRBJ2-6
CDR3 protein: CASSPEGTGWLSGANVLTF
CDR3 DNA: TGTGCCAGCTCACCAGAGGGGACAGGGTGGCTTTCCGGGGCCAACGTCCTGACTTTC

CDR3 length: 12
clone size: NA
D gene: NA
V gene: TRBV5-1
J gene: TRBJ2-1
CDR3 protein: CASSPRADEQFF
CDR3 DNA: TGCGCCAGCAGCCCCAGGGCCGATGAGCAGTTCTTC

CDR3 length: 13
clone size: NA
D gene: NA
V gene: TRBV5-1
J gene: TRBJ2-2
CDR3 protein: CASSLSDTGELFF
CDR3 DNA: TGCGCCAGCAGCTTGTCAGACACCGGGGAGCTGTTTTTT

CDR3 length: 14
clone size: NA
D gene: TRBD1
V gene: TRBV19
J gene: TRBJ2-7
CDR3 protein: CASSTRDRAYEQYF
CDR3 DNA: TGTGCCAGTAGTACCCGGGACAGAGCCTACGAGCAGTACTTC

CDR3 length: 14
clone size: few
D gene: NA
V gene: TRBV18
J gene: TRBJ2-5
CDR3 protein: CASSPSHSQETQYF
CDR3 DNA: TGTGCCAGCTCACCATCACACTCACAAGAGACCCAGTACTTC

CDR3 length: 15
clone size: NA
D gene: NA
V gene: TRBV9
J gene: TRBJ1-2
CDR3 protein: CASRARGASGYGYTF
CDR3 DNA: TGTGCCAGCAGAGCCAGAGGGGCGAGTGGCTATGGCTACACCTTC

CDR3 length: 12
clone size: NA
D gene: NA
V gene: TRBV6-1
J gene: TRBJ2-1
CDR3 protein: CASTFSTREQFF
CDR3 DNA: TGTGCCAGCACCTTCAGCACGAGGGAGCAGTTCTTC

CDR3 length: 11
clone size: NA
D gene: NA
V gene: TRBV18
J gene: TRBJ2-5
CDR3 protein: CASSRKETQYF
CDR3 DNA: TGTGCCAGCTCACGAAAAGAGACCCAGTACTTC

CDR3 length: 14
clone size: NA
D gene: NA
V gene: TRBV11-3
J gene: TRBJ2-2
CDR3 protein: CASAGRGNTGELFF
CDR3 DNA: TGTGCCAGCGCGGGCAGGGGGAACACCGGGGAGCTGTTTTTT

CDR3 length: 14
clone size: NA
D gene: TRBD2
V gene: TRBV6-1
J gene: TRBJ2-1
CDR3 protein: CASRLAGGQGEQFF
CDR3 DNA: TGTGCCAGCAGGCTAGCGGGGGGGCAGGGTGAGCAGTTCTTC

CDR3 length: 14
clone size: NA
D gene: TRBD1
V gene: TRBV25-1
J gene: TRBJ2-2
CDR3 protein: CASIGQGRTGELFF
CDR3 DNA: TGTGCCAGCATTGGACAGGGACGCACCGGGGAGCTGTTTTTT

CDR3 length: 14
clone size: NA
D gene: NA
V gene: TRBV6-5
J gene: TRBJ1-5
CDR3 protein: CASSTRGARQPQHF
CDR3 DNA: TGTGCCAGCAGTACCCGCGGGGCGAGGCAGCCCCAGCATTTT

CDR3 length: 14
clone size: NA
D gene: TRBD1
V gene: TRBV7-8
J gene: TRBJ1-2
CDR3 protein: CASSALGQTGGYTF
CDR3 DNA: TGTGCCAGCAGTGCCCTGGGACAGACAGGCGGCTACACCTTC

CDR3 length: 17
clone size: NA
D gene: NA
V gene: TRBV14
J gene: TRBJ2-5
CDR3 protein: CASSHAAGTAYGETQYF
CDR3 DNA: TGTGCCAGCAGCCATGCCGCAGGGACCGCGTACGGAGAGACCCAGTACTTC

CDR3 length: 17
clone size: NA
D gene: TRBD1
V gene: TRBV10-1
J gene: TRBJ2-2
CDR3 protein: CASSESGQGVYTGELFF
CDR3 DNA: TGCGCCAGCAGTGAGTCGGGCCAGGGGGTATACACCGGGGAGCTGTTTTTT

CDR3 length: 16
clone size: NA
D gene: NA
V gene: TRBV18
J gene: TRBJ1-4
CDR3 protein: CASSPQARTANEKLFF
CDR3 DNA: TGTGCCAGCTCACCACAGGCCCGGACTGCCAATGAAAAACTGTTTTTT

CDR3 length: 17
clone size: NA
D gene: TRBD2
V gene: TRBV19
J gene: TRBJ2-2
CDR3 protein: CASSIQNGGANTGELFF
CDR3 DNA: TGTGCCAGTAGTATTCAAAACGGGGGGGCGAACACCGGGGAGCTGTTTTTT

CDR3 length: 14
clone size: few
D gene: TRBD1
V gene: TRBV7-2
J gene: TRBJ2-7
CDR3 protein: CASSSRQGAKEQYF
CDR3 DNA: TGTGCCAGCAGCTCCAGACAGGGGGCCAAAGAGCAGTACTTC

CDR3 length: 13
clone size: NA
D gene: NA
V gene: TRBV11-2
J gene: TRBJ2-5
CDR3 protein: CASSLGYQETQYF
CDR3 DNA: TGTGCCAGCAGCTTAGGGTACCAAGAGACCCAGTACTTC

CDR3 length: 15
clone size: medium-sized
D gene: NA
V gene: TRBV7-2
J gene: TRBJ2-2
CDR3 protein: CASSFKGRDTGELFF
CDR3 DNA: TGTGCCAGCAGCTTCAAGGGAAGGGACACCGGGGAGCTGTTTTTT

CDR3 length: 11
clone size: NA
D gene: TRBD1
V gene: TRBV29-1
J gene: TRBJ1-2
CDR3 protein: CSARTGSGYTF
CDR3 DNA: TGCAGCGCCAGGACAGGGAGTGGCTACACCTTC

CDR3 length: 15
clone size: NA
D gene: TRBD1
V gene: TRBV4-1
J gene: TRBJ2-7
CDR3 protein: CATGRGTGGSYEQYF
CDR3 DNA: TGCGCCACCGGGAGAGGGACAGGGGGTTCCTACGAGCAGTACTTC

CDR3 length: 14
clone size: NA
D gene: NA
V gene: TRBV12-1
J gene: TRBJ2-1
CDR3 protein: CASSFRTRQDEQFF
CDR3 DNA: TGTGCCAGCAGCTTTAGGACACGCCAGGATGAGCAGTTCTTC

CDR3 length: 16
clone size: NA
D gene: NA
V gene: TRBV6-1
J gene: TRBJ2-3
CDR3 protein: CASSERGGVSPDTQYF
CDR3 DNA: TGTGCCAGCAGTGAAAGGGGCGGGGTGAGCCCAGATACGCAGTATTTT

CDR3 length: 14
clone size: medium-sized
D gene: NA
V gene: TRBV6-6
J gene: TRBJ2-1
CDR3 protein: CASSYSVGGDEQFF
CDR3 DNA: TGTGCCAGCAGTTACTCTGTTGGCGGCGATGAGCAGTTCTTC

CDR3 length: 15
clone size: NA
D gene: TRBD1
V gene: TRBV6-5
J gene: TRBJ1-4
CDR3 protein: CASSQSTGFGEKLFF
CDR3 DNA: TGTGCCAGCAGTCAATCGACAGGGTTCGGCGAAAAACTGTTTTTT

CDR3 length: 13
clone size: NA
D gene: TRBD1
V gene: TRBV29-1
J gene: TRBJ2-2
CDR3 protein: CSAGTGEAGELFF
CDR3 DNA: TGCAGCGCCGGGACAGGGGAGGCCGGGGAGCTGTTTTTT

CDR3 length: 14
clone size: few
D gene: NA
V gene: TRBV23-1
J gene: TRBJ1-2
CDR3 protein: CASKLGSDPYGYTF
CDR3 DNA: TGCGCCAGCAAGTTAGGGTCAGATCCCTATGGCTACACCTTC

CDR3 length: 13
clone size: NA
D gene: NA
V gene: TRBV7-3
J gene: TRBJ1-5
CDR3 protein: CASSLARGQPQHF
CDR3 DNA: TGTGCCAGCAGCCTCGCCCGCGGACAGCCCCAGCATTTT

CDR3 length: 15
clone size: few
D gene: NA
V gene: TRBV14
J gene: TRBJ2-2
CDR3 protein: CASSQYLPGTGELFF
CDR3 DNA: TGTGCCAGCAGCCAATATCTCCCGGGGACCGGGGAGCTGTTTTTT

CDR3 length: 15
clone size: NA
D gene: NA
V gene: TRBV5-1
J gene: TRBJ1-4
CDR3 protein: CASSSYKTTEGKLFF
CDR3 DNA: TGCGCCAGCAGCTCATACAAGACTACCGAGGGAAAACTGTTTTTT

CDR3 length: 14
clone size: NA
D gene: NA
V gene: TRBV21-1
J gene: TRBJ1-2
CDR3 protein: CASSPQDRGYGYTF
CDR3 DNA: TGTGCCAGCAGCCCCCAAGACAGGGGCTATGGCTACACCTTC

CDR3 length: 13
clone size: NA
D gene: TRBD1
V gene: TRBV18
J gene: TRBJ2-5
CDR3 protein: CASNRGVGETQYF
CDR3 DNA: TGTGCCAGCAACAGGGGTGTCGGCGAGACCCAGTACTTC

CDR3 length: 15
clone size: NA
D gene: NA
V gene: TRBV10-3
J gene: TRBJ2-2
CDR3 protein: CAISDRGAATGELFF
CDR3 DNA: TGTGCCATCAGTGACCGTGGGGCGGCCACCGGGGAGCTGTTTTTT

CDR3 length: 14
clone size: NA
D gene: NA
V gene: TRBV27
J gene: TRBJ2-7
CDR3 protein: CASSLFLGKDEQYF
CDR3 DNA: TGTGCCAGCAGTTTATTTCTCGGGAAGGACGAGCAGTACTTC

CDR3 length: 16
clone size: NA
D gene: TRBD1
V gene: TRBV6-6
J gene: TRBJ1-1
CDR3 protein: CASSHHRTGLNTEAFF
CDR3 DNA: TGTGCCAGCAGCCACCATAGGACAGGTCTGAACACTGAAGCTTTCTTT

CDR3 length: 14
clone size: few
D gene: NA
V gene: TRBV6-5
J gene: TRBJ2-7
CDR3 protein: CASTVGPPSYEQYF
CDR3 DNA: TGTGCCAGCACGGTTGGGCCGCCATCCTACGAGCAGTACTTC

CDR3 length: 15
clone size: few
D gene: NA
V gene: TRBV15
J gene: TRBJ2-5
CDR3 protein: CATSPRPGGRETQYF
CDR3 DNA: TGTGCCACCAGCCCACGGCCGGGTGGTCGGGAGACCCAGTACTTC

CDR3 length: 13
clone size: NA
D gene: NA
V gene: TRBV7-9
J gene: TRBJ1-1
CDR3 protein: CASSPPGSSVAFF
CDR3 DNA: TGTGCCAGCAGCCCCCCCGGTTCTTCGGTAGCTTTCTTT

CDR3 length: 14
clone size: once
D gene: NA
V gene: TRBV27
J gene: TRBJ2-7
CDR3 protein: CASRAVGLLGEQYF
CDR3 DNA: TGTGCCAGCAGGGCGGTCGGCCTCTTAGGGGAGCAGTACTTC

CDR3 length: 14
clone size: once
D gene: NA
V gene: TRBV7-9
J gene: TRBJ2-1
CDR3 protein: CASSVIGSWDEQFF
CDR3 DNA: TGTGCCAGCAGCGTAATTGGATCGTGGGATGAGCAGTTCTTC

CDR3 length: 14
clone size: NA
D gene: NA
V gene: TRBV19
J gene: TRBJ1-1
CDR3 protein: CASSMPQGRAEAFF
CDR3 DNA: TGTGCCAGTAGTATGCCACAGGGTAGGGCTGAAGCTTTCTTT

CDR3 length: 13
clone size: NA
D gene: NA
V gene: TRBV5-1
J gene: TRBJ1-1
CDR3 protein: CASSWTRNTEAFF
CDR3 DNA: TGCGCCAGCAGCTGGACTCGGAACACTGAAGCTTTCTTT

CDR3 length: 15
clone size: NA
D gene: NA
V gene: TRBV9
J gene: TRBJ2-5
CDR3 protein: CASSTGGRETETQYF
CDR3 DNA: TGTGCCAGCAGCACCGGTGGCAGGGAAACGGAGACCCAGTACTTC

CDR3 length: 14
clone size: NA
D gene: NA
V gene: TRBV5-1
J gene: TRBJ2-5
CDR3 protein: CASSLEGVRETQYF
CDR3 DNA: TGCGCCAGCAGCTTAGAAGGGGTGAGGGAGACCCAGTACTTC

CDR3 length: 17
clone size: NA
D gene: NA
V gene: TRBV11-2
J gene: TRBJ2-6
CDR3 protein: CASSLDQQSSGANVLTF
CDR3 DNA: TGTGCCAGCAGCTTAGATCAGCAGAGCTCTGGGGCCAACGTCCTGACTTTC

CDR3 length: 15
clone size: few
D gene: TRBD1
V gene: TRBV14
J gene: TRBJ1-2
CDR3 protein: CASSRTGVAMYGYTF
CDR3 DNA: TGTGCCAGCAGCAGGACAGGGGTTGCTATGTATGGCTACACCTTC